Listed below are T cell receptor beta chains from one sample, sequenced in a study of lymphopenia after photon versus proton radiotherapy. This table comes from immunoSEQ multiplex PCR, and its TCRdb copy is limited to in-frame clones, with some not included. The repertoire holds more than 70,000 clones, with around four fifths as singletons. The specimen comprised peripheral blood, sampled from a patient treated with proton-based radiotherapy. Source of these receptors: a man aged 55 to 70 with pancreatic cancer. CDR3s include the opening cysteine and the closing phenylalanine or tryptophan. The D gene is left open where the match is weak. Expanded clones are given a class, and other clones once, few, many or no size at all.

j_gene: TRBJ1-2; abundance: NA; v_gene: TRBV29-1; d_gene: NA; CDR3aa: CSVAGGRGENYGYTF; CDR3nt: TGCAGCGTTGCGGGAGGCAGGGGCGAAAACTATGGCTACACCTTC
j_gene: TRBJ1-1; abundance: NA; v_gene: TRBV18; d_gene: TRBD1; CDR3aa: CASSPEGATSGTEAFF; CDR3nt: TGTGCCAGCTCTCCGGAGGGGGCCACCTCAGGAACTGAAGCTTTCTTT
j_gene: TRBJ2-2; abundance: NA; v_gene: TRBV6-5; d_gene: NA; CDR3aa: CASEGYGELFF; CDR3nt: TGTGCCAGCGAGGGGTACGGGGAGCTGTTTTTT
j_gene: TRBJ2-1; abundance: NA; v_gene: TRBV19; d_gene: TRBD2; CDR3aa: CASSRLAGGPVSYNEQFF; CDR3nt: TGTGCCAGTAGTAGACTAGCGGGAGGTCCCGTTTCCTACAATGAGCAGTTCTTC
j_gene: TRBJ2-6; abundance: NA; v_gene: TRBV9; d_gene: NA; CDR3aa: CASTGAGANVLTF; CDR3nt: TGTGCCAGCACAGGGGCTGGGGCCAACGTCCTGACTTTC
j_gene: TRBJ2-1; abundance: NA; v_gene: TRBV18; d_gene: NA; CDR3aa: CASSRNSRNNEQFF; CDR3nt: TGTGCCAGCTCACGTAATAGCCGAAACAATGAGCAGTTCTTC
j_gene: TRBJ1-4; abundance: NA; v_gene: TRBV15; d_gene: NA; CDR3aa: CATSRERAFNEKLFF; CDR3nt: TGTGCCACCAGCAGAGAGAGGGCCTTCAATGAAAAACTGTTTTTT
j_gene: TRBJ2-5; abundance: NA; v_gene: TRBV9; d_gene: TRBD2; CDR3aa: CASSAHSGTSPQETQYF; CDR3nt: TGTGCCAGCAGCGCCCACTCCGGGACTAGCCCTCAAGAGACCCAGTACTTC
j_gene: TRBJ2-7; abundance: once; v_gene: TRBV11-2; d_gene: TRBD1; CDR3aa: CASSLGPTRTGYEQYF; CDR3nt: TGTGCCAGCAGCTTAGGGCCTACTCGGACAGGCTACGAGCAGTACTTC
j_gene: TRBJ2-1; abundance: NA; v_gene: TRBV27; d_gene: NA; CDR3aa: CASSPHQRTEQFF; CDR3nt: TGTGCCAGCAGTCCCCACCAGCGGACCGAGCAGTTCTTC
j_gene: TRBJ2-2; abundance: NA; v_gene: TRBV25-1; d_gene: NA; CDR3aa: CASSDGANTGELFF; CDR3nt: TGTGCCAGCAGTGACGGCGCGAACACCGGGGAGCTGTTTTTT
j_gene: TRBJ2-2; abundance: NA; v_gene: TRBV18; d_gene: TRBD1; CDR3aa: CASSPGQGYTGELFF; CDR3nt: TGTGCCAGCTCACCGGGACAGGGGTACACCGGGGAGCTGTTTTTT
j_gene: TRBJ2-4; abundance: NA; v_gene: TRBV7-6; d_gene: TRBD2; CDR3aa: CASSRGLAGDYKNIQYF; CDR3nt: TGTGCCAGCAGCCGAGGACTAGCGGGAGACTACAAAAACATTCAGTACTTC
j_gene: TRBJ2-3; abundance: NA; v_gene: TRBV14; d_gene: TRBD2; CDR3aa: CASSQEGGLAAYTDTQYF; CDR3nt: TGTGCCAGCAGCCAAGAGGGCGGACTAGCGGCTTACACAGATACGCAGTATTTT